Reported below is one T cell receptor beta chain. As originally analysed: Amplification of reference gene primers provided the estimated nucleated cell counts. TCRdb's copy holds only in-frame clones and misses some; the assay was immunoSEQ multiplex PCR. D and trimming were read from the DNA, whereas the V and J calls and clone size are those reported in that table. This sample has some 300,000 clones, with about 90% found just once. This sample is part of a study of blood T cell repertoires in COVID-19. CDR3 length: 18 amino acids. CDR1 MDHEN and CDR2 SYDVKM come from the germline V gene. V shed 5 bases, J shed 3 bases, and the junction held 10 bases outside the gene matches. Researchers sorted participants into cohorts using their self-reported clinical history.

J is TRBJ2-3 and V is TRBV28; 14 bases line up with TRBD2. This sequence was found in a woman younger than 45 who had recovered from COVID-19. The sequencing input was PBMCs or T cells enriched from blood (not recorded which). CDR3 loop: CASSANPRTSGGTDTQYF. Written as DNA, the CDR3 is TGTGCCAGCAGTGCCAATCCACGGACTAGCGGGGGGACAGATACGCAGTATTTT.